These 8 T cell receptor beta chains share one sample of origin, sequenced in a study of shared clonotypes between healthy human individuals. Assay: immunoSEQ multiplex PCR; the TCRdb copy retains only in-frame clones and omits some. This sample has some 690,000 clones, with around 90% found just once. Sequencing was done on a sample of memory CD8+ T cells from PBMCs. Noted subset: CD45RO+ cells pooled with CCR7-negative TemRA cells. Receptors were obtained from a man between 18 and 35 years old in good health. Some clones in this sample may be carry-over from other donors' samples.

V is TRBV7-9 and J is TRBJ1-2; 7 bases fit TRBD1. J was trimmed by 0 bases and V by 1 base; bases with no gene match: 5. Germline loops: CDR1 SEHNR, CDR2 FQNEAQ (reference sequence). The CDR3 is made up of 16 amino acids. The CDR3 loop reads CASSLGAGGTNYGYTF. The CDR3, as DNA: TGTGCCAGCAGCTTAGGGGCAGGGGGGACTAACTATGGCTACACCTTC.

The chain recombines TRBV19 with TRBJ2-7, with D hard to call. Trimming took off 8 bases at V and 4 bases at J, with 9 bases between the two ends. This CDR3 contains 11 residues. Germline V CDR1 and CDR2: LNHDA, SQIVND (reference sequence). The CDR3 region is CASSYMYEQYF. CDR3 in DNA: TGTGCCAGTTCCTATATGTACGAGCAGTACTTC.

In DNA form, the CDR3 reads TGTGCCAGCAGCGTAGGCCAGGCGTACCAAGAGACCCAGTACTTC. Encoded protein: CASSVGQAYQETQYF. The chain links TRBV9 to TRBJ2-5; D is unresolved. This CDR3 has 15 residues. Trimming stripped 0 bases from V and 0 bases from J, with 9 bases between. Looked up from germline, CDR1 is SGDLS and CDR2 is YYNGEE.

The chain employs TRBV27 and TRBJ1-6; the D is unclear. Trimming took 6 bases from V and 9 from J, leaving 9 bases between them. This CDR3 contains 12 residues. The germline CDR1 and CDR2 sequences are MNHEY and SMNVEV (reference sequence). The CDR3 here is CASREDLSPLHF. CDR3 DNA sequence: TGTGCCAGCAGAGAAGATCTTTCACCCCTCCACTTT.

The V call is TRBV4-1, the J call TRBJ2-7, with D tentatively TRBD2 (5 bases). Germline assignment: CDR1 MGHRA and CDR2 YSYEKL. V lost 1 base, J lost 5 bases, and 24 bases lay in between. The CDR3 length is 18 residues. The CDR3 sequence is CASSQGNLLSGLRDEQYF. CDR3 sequence (DNA): TGCGCCAGCAGCCAAGGGAATCTTCTCTCGGGGTTGAGGGACGAGCAGTACTTC.

The chain employs TRBV29-1 and TRBJ2-7, with 8 nucleotides matching TRBD2. The CDR3 loop spans 15 amino acids. Germline-derived CDR1 and CDR2 are SQVTM and ANQGSEA. J gave up 2 bases and V 7 bases, and 13 bases lay outside the gene matches. The CDR3 spells CSAQGWREATYEQYF. For the CDR3, the DNA is TGCAGCGCCCAAGGGTGGCGGGAGGCGACCTACGAGCAGTACTTC.

This rearrangement joins TRBV7-8 to TRBJ2-3, with TRBD2 matching over 7 bases. Per germline, CDR1 SGHVS and CDR2 FQNEAQ. With V trimmed by 5 bases and J by 4 bases, 15 bases remained unmatched. The CDR3 length is 17 residues. The CDR3, as DNA: TGTGCCAGCAGCAGGGGAGGGCGGGGAACGGTCCCAGATACGCAGTATTTT. Encoded protein: CASSRGGRGTVPDTQYF.

The chain carries TRBV27 and TRBJ2-7, with no clear D. CDR3 length equals 13 residues. Germline V gene sequence: CDR1 MNHEY, CDR2 SMNVEV (reference sequence). The V and J ends lost 3 bases and 0 bases respectively, with 6 bases between them. CDR3 in DNA: TGTGCCAGCAGTTTTGCCTTCTCCTACGAGCAGTACTTC. It translates to CASSFAFSYEQYF.